A selection of T cell receptor beta chains follows, all from one sample in a study of preoperative IRX-2 immunotherapy in early breast cancer. Assay: immunoSEQ multiplex PCR; the TCRdb copy retains only in-frame clones and omits some. The table records over 30,000 clones, about 90% of them present only once. This specimen consisted of tumor tissue, obtained after IRX-2 immunotherapy. These TCRs come from a human donor with breast cancer. The CDR3 runs from the conserved cysteine through the conserved F or W. D genes are given only for firm matches. Size is stated for part of the rows, as once, few or many counts, or as a class when the clone is expanded.

cdr3_length: 13
d_call: .
j_call: TRBJ1-2
v_call: TRBV27
clone_size: .
cdr3_aa: CASSSPGWWGYTF
cdr3_nt: TGTGCCAGCAGTTCGCCGGGATGGTGGGGCTACACCTTC

cdr3_length: 16
d_call: .
j_call: TRBJ1-6
v_call: TRBV19
clone_size: once
cdr3_aa: CASTKSSANYNSPLHF
cdr3_nt: TGTGCCAGTACCAAATCCTCCGCAAACTATAATTCACCCCTCCACTTT

cdr3_length: 16
d_call: TRBD1
j_call: TRBJ2-5
v_call: TRBV19
clone_size: .
cdr3_aa: CASSNRDSNLQETQYF
cdr3_nt: TGTGCCAGTAGTAACCGGGACAGCAACCTCCAAGAGACCCAGTACTTC

cdr3_length: 17
d_call: TRBD2
j_call: TRBJ2-1
v_call: TRBV11-3
clone_size: .
cdr3_aa: CASSLLASGIGQYEQFF
cdr3_nt: TGTGCCAGCAGCTTACTCGCTAGCGGGATTGGGCAGTATGAGCAGTTCTTC

cdr3_length: 17
d_call: .
j_call: TRBJ2-2
v_call: TRBV18
clone_size: .
cdr3_aa: CASSPSRQGSGTGELFF
cdr3_nt: TGTGCCAGCTCACCATCCAGGCAGGGTAGCGGCACCGGGGAGCTGTTTTTT

cdr3_length: 15
d_call: .
j_call: TRBJ1-1
v_call: TRBV7-7
clone_size: .
cdr3_aa: CASSGGPTANTEAFF
cdr3_nt: TGTGCCAGCAGCGGGGGGCCGACAGCGAACACTGAAGCTTTCTTT

cdr3_length: 17
d_call: .
j_call: TRBJ1-4
v_call: TRBV11-3
clone_size: .
cdr3_aa: CASSPWSVGSVGEKLFF
cdr3_nt: TGTGCCAGCAGCCCTTGGAGCGTGGGGAGCGTCGGTGAAAAACTGTTTTTT

cdr3_length: 16
d_call: TRBD1
j_call: TRBJ1-5
v_call: TRBV6-8
clone_size: .
cdr3_aa: CASSWGQGTSNQPQHF
cdr3_nt: TGTGCCAGCAGTTGGGGACAGGGGACGAGCAATCAGCCCCAGCATTTT

cdr3_length: 16
d_call: TRBD2
j_call: TRBJ2-7
v_call: TRBV11-3
clone_size: .
cdr3_aa: CASSSDLAGVGNEQYF
cdr3_nt: TGTGCCAGCAGCTCAGACCTAGCGGGAGTAGGGAACGAGCAGTACTTC

cdr3_length: 17
d_call: .
j_call: TRBJ2-6
v_call: TRBV18
clone_size: .
cdr3_aa: CASSRERLVSGANVLTF
cdr3_nt: TGTGCCAGCTCACGAGAGCGATTGGTCTCTGGGGCCAACGTCCTGACTTTC

cdr3_length: 15
d_call: TRBD2
j_call: TRBJ2-7
v_call: TRBV7-4
clone_size: .
cdr3_aa: CASSLSGGSSYEQYF
cdr3_nt: TGTGCCAGCAGCTTGAGCGGGGGGAGCTCCTACGAGCAGTACTTC

cdr3_length: 15
d_call: .
j_call: TRBJ2-4
v_call: TRBV14
clone_size: .
cdr3_aa: CASSRGNLAKNIQYF
cdr3_nt: TGTGCCAGCAGCCGAGGGAATTTAGCCAAAAACATTCAGTACTTC

cdr3_length: 15
d_call: TRBD1
j_call: TRBJ1-2
v_call: TRBV6-8
clone_size: .
cdr3_aa: CASSAIDRVDYGYTF
cdr3_nt: TGTGCCAGCAGTGCTATCGACAGGGTCGACTATGGCTACACCTTC

cdr3_length: 16
d_call: TRBD2
j_call: TRBJ2-7
v_call: TRBV5-1
clone_size: .
cdr3_aa: CASSTTSRRGAYEQYF
cdr3_nt: TGCGCCAGCAGCACGACTAGCCGGAGAGGGGCATACGAGCAGTACTTC

cdr3_length: 15
d_call: .
j_call: TRBJ1-5
v_call: TRBV6-8
clone_size: .
cdr3_aa: CASRRAQGHNQPQHF
cdr3_nt: TGTGCCAGCAGACGCGCTCAGGGACACAATCAGCCCCAGCATTTT

cdr3_length: 16
d_call: .
j_call: TRBJ1-2
v_call: TRBV11-3
clone_size: .
cdr3_aa: CASSLGGPLRKGGYTF
cdr3_nt: TGTGCCAGCAGCTTGGGTGGGCCCCTGAGGAAGGGTGGCTACACCTTC

cdr3_length: 15
d_call: TRBD1
j_call: TRBJ2-1
v_call: TRBV30
clone_size: .
cdr3_aa: CAWSVPGQGRYEQFF
cdr3_nt: TGTGCCTGGAGTGTACCGGGACAGGGACGCTATGAGCAGTTCTTC

cdr3_length: 13
d_call: .
j_call: TRBJ1-5
v_call: TRBV6-8
clone_size: .
cdr3_aa: CASSRNSNQPQHF
cdr3_nt: TGTGCCAGCAGTCGCAATAGCAATCAGCCCCAGCATTTT

cdr3_length: 15
d_call: TRBD1
j_call: TRBJ2-7
v_call: TRBV6-8
clone_size: once
cdr3_aa: CASSSRTGTYYEQYF
cdr3_nt: TGTGCCAGCAGTTCCCGGACAGGGACCTACTACGAGCAGTACTTC

cdr3_length: 13
d_call: TRBD1
j_call: TRBJ2-4
v_call: TRBV10-2
clone_size: .
cdr3_aa: CASSQGAIDIQYF
cdr3_nt: TGCGCCAGCAGCCAGGGGGCAATAGACATTCAGTACTTC

cdr3_length: 18
d_call: TRBD2
j_call: TRBJ2-3
v_call: TRBV18
clone_size: .
cdr3_aa: CASSPLGTSGGRTDTQYF
cdr3_nt: TGTGCCAGCTCACCACTCGGGACTAGCGGGGGACGCACAGATACGCAGTATTTT

cdr3_length: 15
d_call: TRBD1
j_call: TRBJ2-2
v_call: TRBV11-3
clone_size: few
cdr3_aa: CASSLGQGAAGELFF
cdr3_nt: TGTGCCAGCAGCTTGGGACAGGGGGCAGCCGGGGAGCTGTTTTTT

cdr3_length: 14
d_call: .
j_call: TRBJ2-3
v_call: TRBV5-1
clone_size: .
cdr3_aa: CASSLGQSTDTQYF
cdr3_nt: TGCGCCAGCAGCTTGGGACAGAGCACAGATACGCAGTATTTT

cdr3_length: 13
d_call: .
j_call: TRBJ1-2
v_call: TRBV6-8
clone_size: .
cdr3_aa: CASSYEQNYGYTF
cdr3_nt: TGTGCCAGCAGTTACGAACAGAACTATGGCTACACCTTC

cdr3_length: 13
d_call: .
j_call: TRBJ1-5
v_call: TRBV19
clone_size: .
cdr3_aa: CASSTGGVQPQHF
cdr3_nt: TGTGCCAGTAGTACCGGAGGGGTTCAGCCCCAGCATTTT

cdr3_length: 15
d_call: .
j_call: TRBJ2-7
v_call: TRBV7-6
clone_size: .
cdr3_aa: CASSLRSAGTYEQYF
cdr3_nt: TGTGCCAGCAGCTTAAGATCGGCAGGAACCTACGAGCAGTACTTC

cdr3_length: 16
d_call: TRBD1
j_call: TRBJ2-7
v_call: TRBV12-5
clone_size: medium-sized
cdr3_aa: CASALPPGRGFYEQYF
cdr3_nt: TGTGCTAGTGCCCTCCCTCCGGGCAGGGGGTTCTACGAGCAGTACTTC

cdr3_length: 15
d_call: TRBD1
j_call: TRBJ1-6
v_call: TRBV11-3
clone_size: .
cdr3_aa: CASSRQGADNSPLHF
cdr3_nt: TGTGCCAGCAGCCGACAGGGGGCGGATAATTCACCCCTCCACTTT

cdr3_length: 15
d_call: TRBD1
j_call: TRBJ1-4
v_call: TRBV19
clone_size: .
cdr3_aa: CASSIQGDANEKLFF
cdr3_nt: TGTGCCAGTAGTATCCAGGGGGACGCTAATGAAAAACTGTTTTTT

cdr3_length: 14
d_call: .
j_call: TRBJ1-5
v_call: TRBV6-8
clone_size: .
cdr3_aa: CAISQDSQGQPQHF
cdr3_nt: TGTGCCATCAGTCAGGACAGCCAAGGGCAGCCCCAGCATTTT

cdr3_length: 15
d_call: TRBD1
j_call: TRBJ1-2
v_call: TRBV6-8
clone_size: once
cdr3_aa: CASTRTGGSFYGYTF
cdr3_nt: TGTGCCAGCACCAGGACAGGGGGGAGCTTCTATGGCTACACCTTC

cdr3_length: 16
d_call: TRBD2
j_call: TRBJ2-1
v_call: TRBV5-1
clone_size: .
cdr3_aa: CASSLALAGIYNEQFF
cdr3_nt: TGCGCCAGCAGCTTGGCTCTAGCGGGGATCTACAATGAGCAGTTCTTC

cdr3_length: 15
d_call: .
j_call: TRBJ1-5
v_call: TRBV28
clone_size: .
cdr3_aa: CASSFRASGNQPQHF
cdr3_nt: TGTGCCAGCAGTTTTAGGGCTTCAGGTAATCAGCCCCAGCATTTT

cdr3_length: 13
d_call: .
j_call: TRBJ2-2
v_call: TRBV6-8
clone_size: .
cdr3_aa: CAIGRGPAGELFF
cdr3_nt: TGTGCCATCGGAAGAGGGCCGGCCGGGGAGCTGTTTTTT

cdr3_length: 14
d_call: TRBD1
j_call: TRBJ1-2
v_call: TRBV5-1
clone_size: .
cdr3_aa: CASSPTGWGYGYTF
cdr3_nt: TGCGCCAGCAGTCCGACAGGGTGGGGCTATGGCTACACCTTC

cdr3_length: 14
d_call: TRBD1
j_call: TRBJ1-6
v_call: TRBV6-8
clone_size: .
cdr3_aa: CASSYGQVNSPLHF
cdr3_nt: TGTGCCAGCAGTTACGGACAGGTGAATTCACCCCTCCACTTT

cdr3_length: 16
d_call: TRBD2
j_call: TRBJ2-3
v_call: TRBV11-3
clone_size: .
cdr3_aa: CASSAGLPLGTDTQYF
cdr3_nt: TGTGCCAGCAGCGCGGGACTACCCCTTGGCACAGATACGCAGTATTTT

cdr3_length: 21
d_call: TRBD2
j_call: TRBJ2-7
v_call: TRBV6-8
clone_size: .
cdr3_aa: CASSYRWEAWTSKGVPYEQYF
cdr3_nt: TGTGCCAGCAGTTACCGATGGGAGGCCTGGACTAGCAAAGGAGTGCCCTACGAGCAGTACTTC

cdr3_length: 17
d_call: TRBD2
j_call: TRBJ2-1
v_call: TRBV7-1
clone_size: .
cdr3_aa: CASRPGTSVRNYNEQFF
cdr3_nt: TGTGCCAGCAGGCCCGGGACTAGCGTCCGGAACTACAATGAGCAGTTCTTC

cdr3_length: 15
d_call: .
j_call: TRBJ2-7
v_call: TRBV10-2
clone_size: .
cdr3_aa: CASTLLTGPSYEQYF
cdr3_nt: TGCGCCAGCACCCTCCTGACAGGCCCCTCCTACGAGCAGTACTTC

cdr3_length: 16
d_call: .
j_call: TRBJ1-1
v_call: TRBV22-1
clone_size: .
cdr3_aa: CASSSFWGALGGEAFF
cdr3_nt: TGTGCCAGCAGCAGCTTCTGGGGGGCGCTGGGCGGTGAAGCTTTCTTT

cdr3_length: 16
d_call: TRBD2
j_call: TRBJ2-3
v_call: TRBV6-8
clone_size: .
cdr3_aa: CASSYGRGGITDTQYF
cdr3_nt: TGTGCCAGCAGTTACGGCCGGGGGGGCATCACAGATACGCAGTATTTT

cdr3_length: 13
d_call: TRBD1
j_call: TRBJ1-2
v_call: TRBV6-8
clone_size: .
cdr3_aa: CASSGTGGDGYTF
cdr3_nt: TGTGCCAGTAGTGGGACAGGGGGCGATGGCTACACCTTC

cdr3_length: 13
d_call: .
j_call: TRBJ2-3
v_call: TRBV6-8
clone_size: .
cdr3_aa: CASSWGPPGTQYF
cdr3_nt: TGTGCCAGCAGTTGGGGGCCCCCTGGCACGCAGTATTTT

cdr3_length: 14
d_call: TRBD1
j_call: TRBJ2-5
v_call: TRBV5-1
clone_size: .
cdr3_aa: CASWPGQYQETQYF
cdr3_nt: TGCGCCAGTTGGCCGGGACAGTACCAAGAGACCCAGTACTTC

cdr3_length: 15
d_call: TRBD2
j_call: TRBJ2-4
v_call: TRBV15
clone_size: .
cdr3_aa: CATVLRGLGKNIQYF
cdr3_nt: TGTGCCACCGTTCTGCGGGGGTTAGGCAAAAACATTCAGTACTTC

cdr3_length: 16
d_call: TRBD2
j_call: TRBJ2-5
v_call: TRBV6-8
clone_size: .
cdr3_aa: CASSPYLVSGAETQYF
cdr3_nt: TGTGCCAGCAGTCCATACTTGGTTAGCGGGGCAGAGACCCAGTACTTC

cdr3_length: 14
d_call: .
j_call: TRBJ2-3
v_call: TRBV7-7
clone_size: .
cdr3_aa: CASSPGLNTDTQYF
cdr3_nt: TGTGCCAGCAGTCCGGGACTTAATACAGATACGCAGTATTTT

cdr3_length: 14
d_call: .
j_call: TRBJ2-3
v_call: TRBV29-1
clone_size: .
cdr3_aa: CSVDKNSGLDTQYF
cdr3_nt: TGCAGCGTTGACAAAAATTCGGGCCTAGATACGCAGTATTTT

cdr3_length: 14
d_call: .
j_call: TRBJ1-4
v_call: TRBV6-8
clone_size: .
cdr3_aa: CASSYSPTNEKLFF
cdr3_nt: TGTGCCAGCAGTTACAGCCCAACTAATGAAAAACTGTTTTTT

cdr3_length: 13
d_call: .
j_call: TRBJ2-7
v_call: TRBV29-1
clone_size: .
cdr3_aa: CSVLGGQTYEQYF
cdr3_nt: TGCAGCGTCCTAGGCGGGCAGACCTACGAGCAGTACTTC

cdr3_length: 15
d_call: .
j_call: TRBJ2-7
v_call: TRBV15
clone_size: .
cdr3_aa: CATSRGTGASYEQYF
cdr3_nt: TGTGCCACCAGCAGGGGAACAGGAGCTTCCTACGAGCAGTACTTC

cdr3_length: 14
d_call: .
j_call: TRBJ1-1
v_call: TRBV30
clone_size: .
cdr3_aa: CALAAGFLNTEAFF
cdr3_nt: TGTGCCTTAGCAGCAGGGTTTTTGAACACTGAAGCTTTCTTT

cdr3_length: 13
d_call: .
j_call: TRBJ2-3
v_call: TRBV6-8
clone_size: few
cdr3_aa: CASSLDSTDTQYF
cdr3_nt: TGTGCCAGCAGCCTGGACAGCACAGATACGCAGTATTTT

cdr3_length: 15
d_call: .
j_call: TRBJ1-6
v_call: TRBV6-8
clone_size: once
cdr3_aa: CASLMSQTNNSPLHF
cdr3_nt: TGTGCCAGCTTAATGTCACAGACCAATAATTCACCCCTCCACTTT